These 19 T cell receptor beta chains share one sample of origin, sequenced in a study of T cell responses to AZD1222 COVID-19 vaccine. Assay used: immunoSEQ multiplex PCR; TCRdb lists only in-frame clones, some missing. The top ten clones hold about 4% of a sample with some 140,000 clones, approximately 80% of them seen once. The sample in question was peripheral blood, obtained on day 0 of AZD1222 vaccination. These receptors all stem from an adult in good health.

CDR3 residues: CASSQYSGASNQPQHF. The DNA of the CDR3 is TGTGCCAGCAGCCAATACTCGGGGGCTAGCAATCAGCCCCAGCATTTT. The rearrangement links TRBV5-6 to TRBJ1-5, with TRBD1 as a possible D gene (6 bases). There are 16 residues in the CDR3. Between the trimmed V and J ends, which lost 4 bases and 0 bases, there was a span of 14 bases. Looked up from germline, CDR1 is SGHDT and CDR2 is YYEEEE. The complete variable domain, with remaining parts taken from reference TRBV5-6 and TRBJ1-5, reads DAGVTQSPTHLIKTRGQQVTLRCSPKSGHDTVSWYQQALGQGPQFIFQYYEEEERQRGNFPDRFSGHQFPNYSSELNVNALLLGDSALYLCASSQYSGASNQPQHFGDGTRLSIL.

This chain connects TRBV9 to TRBJ1-2; no clear D. Germline V gene sequence: CDR1 SGDLS, CDR2 YYNGEE. Trimming cost V 0 bases and J 4 bases, with 13 bases left between them. The CDR3 contains 15 residues. CDR3 sequence (DNA): TGTGCCAGCAGCGTAGAGGAAAAGGCCCGCTATGGCTACACCTTC. It translates to CASSVEEKARYGYTF.

This chain joins TRBV5-4 and TRBJ1-3, with TRBD1 matching 9 bases. CDR1 and CDR2 (germline): SGHNT, YYREEE (reference sequence). The CDR3 is 13 amino acids. V trimming: 3 bases; J trimming: 7 bases; junction bases outside the gene matches: 2. The DNA of the CDR3 is TGTGCCAGCAGCTCAGACAGGGGGAACACCATATATTTT. Encoded protein: CASSSDRGNTIYF. Based on the CDR3 plus reference TRBV5-4 and TRBJ1-3, the full variable domain is ETGVTQSPTHLIKTRGQQVTLRCSSQSGHNTVSWYQQALGQGPQFIFQYYREEENGRGNFPPRFSGLQFPNYSSELNVNALELDDSALYLCASSSDRGNTIYFGEGSWLTVV.

Only a few counts were recorded for this clone. The chain links TRBV30 to TRBJ2-2; D assignment may be TRBD1 or TRBD2 (5 bases each). Germline V gene data show CDR1 as GTSNPN and CDR2 as SVGIG (reference sequence). The CDR3 has 14 amino acids. The V gene lost 2 bases and the J gene lost 4 bases, with 11 bases spanning the gap. The CDR3 reads CAWSSTGGTGELFF. CDR3 coding DNA: TGTGCCTGGAGTTCGACTGGGGGCACCGGGGAGCTGTTTTTT. The full variable domain, completed using reference TRBV30 and TRBJ2-2, is SQTIHQWPATLVQPVGSPLSLECTVEGTSNPNLYWYRQAAGRGLQLLFYSVGIGQISSEVPQNLSASRPQDRQFILSSKKLLLSDSGFYLCAWSSTGGTGELFFGEGSRLTVL.

This chain links TRBV29-1 with TRBJ2-3; TRBD1 is a possible D gene (6 bases). Trimming shortened V by 8 bases and J by 6 bases, and 18 bases separated the two germline ends. Germline CDR1 SQVTM, CDR2 ANQGSEA. The CDR3 extends over 13 amino acids. The CDR3 DNA reads as TGCAGCTACAGGGTATGGGTGAGGGATACGCAGTATTTT. Encoded protein: CSYRVWVRDTQYF.

This CDR3 is CASSDRVPLNTEAFF. The CDR3 DNA reads TGTGCCAGCAGTGACCGGGTCCCTCTTAACACTGAAGCTTTCTTT. The chain carries TRBV6-1 and TRBJ1-1, with D hard to call. The germline V gene encodes CDR1 MNHNS and CDR2 SASEGT. This CDR3 has 15 residues. Trimming removed 3 bases from V and 2 bases from J, with 13 bases in between.

This clone has just a few counts. The rearrangement uses TRBV4-1 and TRBJ1-6; TRBD1 might be the D (5 bases). The CDR3 is 15 residues long. Trimming pared 2 bases from V and 7 bases from J, leaving 12 bases between. Germline loops: CDR1 MGHRA, CDR2 YSYEKL. The CDR3 region has the DNA TGCGCCAGCAGCCAAACAGGTAGTGGGAATTCACCCCTCCACTTT. It specifies CASSQTGSGNSPLHF.

The gene calls are TRBV5-6 and TRBJ1-5, with unresolved D. The germline V and J ends were trimmed by 0 bases and 3 bases, with 7 bases remaining between them. The CDR3 has 14 residues. The germline V gene encodes CDR1 SGHDT and CDR2 YYEEEE. The CDR3 protein is CASSLGVPNQPQHF. The CDR3, as DNA: TGTGCCAGCAGCTTGGGAGTTCCCAATCAGCCCCAGCATTTT.

The chain carries TRBV29-1 and TRBJ2-3; D not certain. Germline V gene sequence: CDR1 SQVTM, CDR2 ANQGSEA. V was clipped by 6 bases and J by 0 bases, with 7 bases between them. The CDR3 totals 12 residues. CDR3 in DNA: TGCAGCGTCGTGGTCAGCACAGATACGCAGTATTTT. Amino acid sequence: CSVVVSTDTQYF.

The V and J genes are TRBV3-1 (or the pseudogene TRBV3-2) and TRBJ1-1, with a tentative D call TRBD1 (5 bases). CDR1 and CDR2 from the germline V gene are LGHDT and YNNKEL (reference sequence). The CDR3 is made up of 18 amino acids. Trimming took off 0 bases at V and 1 base at J, with 18 bases between the two ends. CDR3 residues: CASSQDPGPWHQNTEAFF. The CDR3 region has the DNA TGTGCCAGCAGCCAAGATCCAGGGCCTTGGCACCAGAACACTGAAGCTTTCTTT.

The chain employs TRBV11-3 and TRBJ2-2; D is uncertain. This CDR3 has 12 amino acids. The V end was cut by 4 bases, the J end by 5 bases, with 5 bases between. CDR1 SGHNT and CDR2 YENEEA come from the germline V gene. CDR3 DNA sequence: TGTGCCAGCAGCTCCGTTACCGGGGAGCTGTTTTTT. It yields the protein CASSSVTGELFF.

The chain combines TRBV6-6 with TRBJ1-2; D is perhaps TRBD1 (5 bases). There are 15 residues in the CDR3. V was trimmed by 11 bases and J by 7 bases, leaving 26 bases between them. The germline V gene encodes CDR1 MNHNY and CDR2 SVGAGI (reference sequence). Written as DNA, the CDR3 is TGTGCCGCCCGGCGGGGGGTCCAATCCGCCGGTGGCTACACCTTC. Its translation is CAARRGVQSAGGYTF.

V is TRBV11-3 and J is TRBJ2-1; D gene uncertain. This CDR3 is built from 13 residues. Trimming removed 1 base at V and 9 bases at J, with 10 bases between. Per the germline V gene, CDR1 is SGHNT and CDR2 is YENEEA. Here the CDR3 reads CASSLGARSEQFF. DNA for the CDR3: TGTGCCAGCAGCTTAGGGGCGCGGAGTGAGCAGTTCTTC.

V is TRBV2 and J is TRBJ1-3, with a tentative D call TRBD1 (5 bases). The CDR3 loop spans 15 amino acids. Germline-derived CDR1 and CDR2 are SNHLY and FYNNEI. With 3 bases removed from V and 0 bases from J, the gap between germline ends came to 9 bases. The CDR3 is CASSEQGHSGNTIYF. CDR3 sequence (DNA): TGTGCCAGCAGTGAGCAGGGCCACTCTGGAAACACCATATATTTT.

The chain couples TRBV28 to TRBJ1-6; D gene ambiguous. The germline gives CDR1 MDHEN, CDR2 SYDVKM. Trimming left V 5 bases short and J 4 bases short, with 9 bases between. The CDR3 spans 14 residues. In nucleotides, the CDR3 is TGTGCCAGCAGTCCGACACTATATAATTCACCCCTCCACTTT. Protein product: CASSPTLYNSPLHF.

The J gene is TRBJ2-7, the V gene TRBV2; 7 nucleotides line up with TRBD1. Germline V gene lookup returns CDR1 SNHLY and CDR2 FYNNEI. V gave up 4 bases and J gave up 4 bases; unmatched junction bases: 7. CDR3 size: 14 residues. The CDR3 here is CASSGQGMWYEQYF. CDR3 nucleotide sequence: TGTGCCAGCAGTGGACAGGGTATGTGGTACGAGCAGTACTTC.

The chain uses TRBV5-4 and TRBJ2-2; possible D gene TRBD1, 6 bases. The CDR3 totals 15 residues. CDR1 and CDR2 (germline): SGHNT, YYREEE (reference sequence). V dropped 1 base and J dropped 6 bases, with 13 bases sitting between them. CDR3 in amino acids: CASSLSTGSPGELFF. For the CDR3, the DNA is TGTGCCAGCAGCTTGAGTACAGGGTCCCCCGGGGAGCTGTTTTTT. The full variable domain, in which reference TRBV5-4 and TRBJ2-2 provide the parts outside the CDR3, is ETGVTQSPTHLIKTRGQQVTLRCSSQSGHNTVSWYQQALGQGPQFIFQYYREEENGRGNFPPRFSGLQFPNYSSELNVNALELDDSALYLCASSLSTGSPGELFFGEGSRLTVL.

The chain recombines TRBV2 with TRBJ1-2; no clear D gene. The length of the CDR3 is 14 residues. The V gene's germline CDR1 is SNHLY and CDR2 FYNNEI. V was pared by 6 bases and J by 4 bases, with 15 bases between. CDR3 nucleotides: TGTGCCAGCAGCGACCCCGGCGGAATCTATGGCTACACCTTC. Its protein product is CASSDPGGIYGYTF.

The rearrangement uses TRBV20-1 and TRBJ2-3; TRBD2 is a possible D gene (6 bases). Per the germline V gene, CDR1 is DFQATT and CDR2 is SNEGSKA (reference sequence). The V end lost 4 bases, the J end lost 7 bases, and 9 bases lay between the germline ends. This CDR3 region has 11 residues. The CDR3 is CSATTSNTQYF. CDR3 bases: TGCAGTGCTACGACTAGTAATACGCAGTATTTT.